The TCR beta chain described here comes from a study of identical twins. About this clonotype itself: Its target is not known.

Regarding the study as a whole: With abundant cord blood beta clonotypes, insertions were fewer; memory repertoires showed no such pattern. Where out-of-frame alpha sequences were twin-shared, they showed excess low generation probability.

It was template switching that added a universal primer site, and there were unique molecular identifiers on the cDNA. A single record per CDR3 protein comes from TCRdb applying MiXCR to the 5' RACE reads. The sample contains nearly 650,000 distinct CDR3 sequences, about 7% of which appear only once. V dropped 5 bases and J dropped 2 bases, with 11 bases sitting between them. The CDR3 consists of 14 residues. The V gene's germline CDR1 is SGHTA and CDR2 FQGNSA. The same data also contributed to another study, on yellow fever vaccine responses in identical twins. That investigation notes: After vaccination, twins' T cell response reportedly seemed partly convergent, partly personalized.

Material for sequencing was PBMCs. The sequence was obtained from a woman younger than 30 in good health. The rearrangement joins TRBV7-2 to TRBJ2-3; D may be TRBD2 (6 bases). The CDR3 nucleotides read TGTGCCAGCAGCGCGTGGGGACTCACAGATACGCAGTATTTT. Translating it yields CASSAWGLTDTQYF.